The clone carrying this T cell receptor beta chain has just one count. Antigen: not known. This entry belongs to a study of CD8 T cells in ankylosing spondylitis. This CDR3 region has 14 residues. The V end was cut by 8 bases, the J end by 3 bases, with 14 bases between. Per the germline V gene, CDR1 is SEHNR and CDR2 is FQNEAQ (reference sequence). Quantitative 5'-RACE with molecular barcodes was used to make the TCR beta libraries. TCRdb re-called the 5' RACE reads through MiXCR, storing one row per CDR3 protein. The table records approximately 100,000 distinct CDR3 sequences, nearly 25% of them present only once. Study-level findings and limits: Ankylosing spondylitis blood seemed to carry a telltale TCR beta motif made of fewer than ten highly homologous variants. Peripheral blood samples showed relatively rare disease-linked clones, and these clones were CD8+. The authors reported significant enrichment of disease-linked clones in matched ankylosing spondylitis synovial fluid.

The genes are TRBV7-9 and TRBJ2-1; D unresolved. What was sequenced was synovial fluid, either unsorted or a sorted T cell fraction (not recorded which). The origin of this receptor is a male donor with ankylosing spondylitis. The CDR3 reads CASAPVSGYNEQFF. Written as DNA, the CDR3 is TGTGCCAGCGCTCCGGTCTCGGGCTACAATGAGCAGTTCTTC. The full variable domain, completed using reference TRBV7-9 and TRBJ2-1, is DTGVSQNPRHKITKRGQNVTFRCDPISEHNRLYWYRQTLGQGPEFLTYFQNEAQLEKSRLLSDRFSAERPKGSFSTLEIQRTEQGDSAMYLCASAPVSGYNEQFFGPGTRLTVL.